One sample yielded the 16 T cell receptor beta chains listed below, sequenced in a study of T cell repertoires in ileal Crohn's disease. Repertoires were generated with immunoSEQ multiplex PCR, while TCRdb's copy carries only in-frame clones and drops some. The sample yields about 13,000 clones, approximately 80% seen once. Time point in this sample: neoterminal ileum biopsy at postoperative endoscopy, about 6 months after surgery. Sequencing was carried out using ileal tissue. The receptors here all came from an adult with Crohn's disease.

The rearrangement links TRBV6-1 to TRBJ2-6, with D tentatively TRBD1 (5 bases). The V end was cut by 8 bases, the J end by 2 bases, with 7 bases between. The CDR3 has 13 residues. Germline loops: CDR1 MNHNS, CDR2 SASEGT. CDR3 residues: CASAGTGANVLTF. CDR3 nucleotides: TGTGCCAGCGCAGGGACTGGGGCCAACGTCCTGACTTTC.

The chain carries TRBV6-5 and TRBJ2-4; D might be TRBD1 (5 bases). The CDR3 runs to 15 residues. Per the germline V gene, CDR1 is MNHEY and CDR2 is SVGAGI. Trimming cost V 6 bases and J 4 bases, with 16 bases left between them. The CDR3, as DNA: TGTGCCAGCAGCTCCTCGGTAGGGGTTAAAAACATTCAGTACTTC. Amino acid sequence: CASSSSVGVKNIQYF.

The CDR3 loop is CAQEEGRDYGYTF. CDR3 nucleotides: TGTGCCCAAGAGGAGGGCCGGGACTATGGCTACACCTTC. The chain uses TRBV30 and TRBJ1-2; D unresolved. This CDR3 comprises 13 residues. V lost 8 bases to trimming and J lost 3 bases, with 16 bases between them. Germline-derived CDR1 and CDR2 are GTSNPN and SVGIG (reference sequence).

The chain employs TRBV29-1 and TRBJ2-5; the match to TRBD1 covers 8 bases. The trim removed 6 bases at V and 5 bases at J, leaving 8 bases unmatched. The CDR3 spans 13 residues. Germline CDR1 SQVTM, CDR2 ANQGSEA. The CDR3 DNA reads TGCAGCGTCACTGACAGGGGCGGGGAGACCCAGTACTTC. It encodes CSVTDRGGETQYF. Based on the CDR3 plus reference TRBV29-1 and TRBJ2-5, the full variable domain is SAVISQKPSRDICQRGTSLTIQCQVDSQVTMMFWYRQQPGQSLTLIATANQGSEATYESGFVIDKFPISRPNLTFSTLTVSNMSPEDSSIYLCSVTDRGGETQYFGPGTRLLVL.

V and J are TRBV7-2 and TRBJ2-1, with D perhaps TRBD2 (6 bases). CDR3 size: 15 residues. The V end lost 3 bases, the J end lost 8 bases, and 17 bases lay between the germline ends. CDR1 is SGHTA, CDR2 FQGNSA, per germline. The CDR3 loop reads CASSLGPAWGDEQFF. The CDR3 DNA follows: TGTGCCAGCAGCTTGGGTCCGGCTTGGGGGGATGAGCAGTTCTTC.

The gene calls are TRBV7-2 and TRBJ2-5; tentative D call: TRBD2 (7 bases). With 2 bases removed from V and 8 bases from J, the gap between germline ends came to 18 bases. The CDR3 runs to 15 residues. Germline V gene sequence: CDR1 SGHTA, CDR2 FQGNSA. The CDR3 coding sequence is TGTGCCAGCAGCTTAAACGGGGGGCTGCAGGAAACCCAGTACTTC. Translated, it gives CASSLNGGLQETQYF.

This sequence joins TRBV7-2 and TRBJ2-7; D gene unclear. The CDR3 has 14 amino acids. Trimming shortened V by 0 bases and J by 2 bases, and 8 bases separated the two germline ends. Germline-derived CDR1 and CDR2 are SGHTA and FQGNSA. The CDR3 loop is CASSLARPPYEQYF. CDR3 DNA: TGTGCCAGCAGCTTAGCCAGGCCCCCCTACGAGCAGTACTTC.

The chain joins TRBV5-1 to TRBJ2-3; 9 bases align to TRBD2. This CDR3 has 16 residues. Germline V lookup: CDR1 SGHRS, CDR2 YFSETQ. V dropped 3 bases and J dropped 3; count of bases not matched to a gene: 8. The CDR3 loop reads CASSSSRLAGTDTQYF. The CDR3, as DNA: TGCGCCAGCAGCTCCTCCCGTCTAGCGGGGACAGATACGCAGTATTTT.

CDR3 coding DNA: TGCAGCGTTGCTGTCGAGACTGAAGCTTTCTTT. Its translation is CSVAVETEAFF. This chain connects TRBV29-1 to TRBJ1-1; no clear D gene. Trimming took 4 bases from V and 5 from J, leaving 8 bases between them. The length of the CDR3 is 11 residues. Germline CDR1 SQVTM, CDR2 ANQGSEA.

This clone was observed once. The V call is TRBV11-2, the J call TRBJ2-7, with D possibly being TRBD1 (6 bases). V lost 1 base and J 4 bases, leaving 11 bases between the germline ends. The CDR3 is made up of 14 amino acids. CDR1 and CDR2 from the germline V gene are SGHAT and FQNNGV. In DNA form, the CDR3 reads TGTGCCAGCAGCTTAGCTAGGACAGAATACGAGCAGTACTTC. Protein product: CASSLARTEYEQYF.

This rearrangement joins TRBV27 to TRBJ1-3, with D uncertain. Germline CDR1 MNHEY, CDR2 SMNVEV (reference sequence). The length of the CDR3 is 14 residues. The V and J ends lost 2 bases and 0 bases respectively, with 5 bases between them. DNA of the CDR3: TGTGCCAGCAGTTTAACAGTCTCTGGAAACACCATATATTTT. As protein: CASSLTVSGNTIYF.

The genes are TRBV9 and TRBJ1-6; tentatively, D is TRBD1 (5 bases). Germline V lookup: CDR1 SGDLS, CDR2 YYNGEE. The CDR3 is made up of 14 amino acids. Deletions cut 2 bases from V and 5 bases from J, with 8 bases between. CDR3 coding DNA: TGTGCCAGCAGCGTGGACATAAATAATTCACCCCTCCACTTT. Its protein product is CASSVDINNSPLHF.

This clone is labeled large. CDR3 in DNA: TGTGCCAGCAGTCCGTCGGGAGGGGCGGGAGGCTACACCTTC. Translation: CASSPSGGAGGYTF. The chain recombines TRBV6-6 with TRBJ1-2, with TRBD1 as a possible D gene (5 bases). The CDR3 has 14 residues. Germline V gene sequence: CDR1 MNHNY, CDR2 SVGAGI (reference sequence). V was pared by 5 bases and J by 8 bases, with 18 bases between.

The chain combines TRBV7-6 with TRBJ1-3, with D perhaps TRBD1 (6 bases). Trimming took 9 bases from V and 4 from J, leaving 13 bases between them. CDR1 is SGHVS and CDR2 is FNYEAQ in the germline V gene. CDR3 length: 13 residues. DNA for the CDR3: TGTGCCAGTACACCGACAGGAGGAAACACCATATATTTT. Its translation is CASTPTGGNTIYF.

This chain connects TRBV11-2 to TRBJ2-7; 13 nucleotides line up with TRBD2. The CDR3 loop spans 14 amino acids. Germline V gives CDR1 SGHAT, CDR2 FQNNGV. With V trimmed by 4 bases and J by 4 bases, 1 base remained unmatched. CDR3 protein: CASSSGLAGYEQYF. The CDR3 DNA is TGTGCCAGCAGCTCGGGACTAGCGGGGTACGAGCAGTACTTC.

The CDR3 sequence: CASSGSSSGGAYEQYF. The CDR3 nucleotides read TGTGCCAGCAGTGGATCCTCCAGCGGGGGGGCCTACGAGCAGTACTTC. The rearrangement links TRBV25-1 to TRBJ2-7; 10 positions agree with TRBD2. J was trimmed by 2 bases and V by 4 bases; bases with no gene match: 8. CDR1 MGHDK and CDR2 SYGVNS come from the germline V gene. This CDR3 spans 16 amino acids.